Listed below are T cell receptor beta chains from one sample, sequenced in a study of T cell responses to AZD1222 COVID-19 vaccine. Here immunoSEQ multiplex PCR was the method, and the copy in TCRdb shows in-frame clones only, minus some. The sample lists 95,000 to 150,000 clones; approximately 89% were seen once. The sample here was peripheral blood, taken on day 0 of AZD1222 vaccination. These receptors originate from an adult in good health. Both conserved end residues are part of each CDR3. The D gene is left open where the match is weak. Rows may omit the clone size; those that give it use once, few, many or a size class.

v_gene,abundance,j_gene,len,d_gene,CDR3aa,CDR3nt
TRBV11-2,NA,TRBJ1-6,13,NA,CASSSTENSPLHF,TGTGCCAGCAGTTCCACAGAGAATTCACCCCTCCACTTT
TRBV6-5,NA,TRBJ2-2,13,NA,CASSGQNTGELFF,TGTGCCAGCAGCGGACAGAACACCGGGGAGCTGTTTTTT
TRBV19,NA,TRBJ1-4,16,NA,CASSRGGLATNEKLFF,TGTGCCAGTAGCCGGGGGGGACTTGCAACTAATGAAAAACTGTTTTTT
TRBV5-6,NA,TRBJ1-1,12,NA,CASSNGITEAFF,TGTGCCAGCAGCAATGGGATCACTGAAGCTTTCTTT
TRBV21-1,NA,TRBJ1-5,8,NA,CASRGENF,TGTGCCAGCCGGGGGGAGAATTTT
TRBV28,NA,TRBJ1-5,12,NA,CASSLSGQPQHF,TGTGCCAGCAGCCTCTCTGGTCAGCCCCAGCATTTT
TRBV7-2,NA,TRBJ2-7,16,TRBD1,CASSLAGQGAPYEQYF,TGTGCCAGCAGCTTAGCGGGTCAGGGGGCCCCCTACGAGCAGTACTTC
TRBV5-5,NA,TRBJ1-4,14,TRBD1,CASSLRTGFEKLFF,TGTGCCAGCAGCTTGAGGACAGGGTTTGAAAAACTGTTTTTT
TRBV5-6,NA,TRBJ1-2,15,NA,CASAPSGALYYGYTF,TGTGCCAGCGCCCCCTCGGGAGCACTATACTATGGCTACACCTTC
TRBV7-9,NA,TRBJ1-4,15,NA,CASRRKQESNEKLFF,TGTGCCAGCAGGCGAAAGCAGGAATCTAATGAAAAACTGTTTTTT
TRBV9,NA,TRBJ2-1,16,TRBD2,CASSVGRGITYNEQFF,TGTGCCAGCAGCGTAGGGCGGGGGATAACCTACAATGAGCAGTTCTTC
TRBV27,NA,TRBJ2-3,13,NA,CASSLSGQSTQYF,TGTGCCAGCAGTTTATCCGGACAGAGCACGCAGTATTTT
TRBV11-2,NA,TRBJ1-3,14,NA,CASSLVGAGSTIYF,TGTGCCAGCAGCTTAGTAGGGGCTGGAAGCACCATATATTTT
TRBV6-2/TRBV6-3,NA,TRBJ2-3,12,NA,CASSYISDTQYF,TGTGCCAGCAGTTACATCTCAGATACGCAGTATTTT
TRBV4-1,NA,TRBJ2-1,18,NA,CASSQPKGRRTDYNEQFF,TGCGCCAGCAGCCAACCAAAGGGAAGGAGGACGGACTACAATGAGCAGTTCTTC
TRBV28,NA,TRBJ2-1,13,TRBD2,CASIDSGANEQFF,TGTGCCAGCATCGATAGCGGGGCCAATGAGCAGTTCTTC
TRBV2,once,TRBJ1-1,12,TRBD1,CAGGQGSPEAFF,TGTGCCGGCGGACAGGGATCCCCTGAAGCTTTCTTT
TRBV18,NA,TRBJ2-2,16,TRBD1,CASSPPTGGNTGELFF,TGTGCCAGCTCACCACCGACAGGGGGGAACACCGGGGAGCTGTTTTTT
TRBV6-2/TRBV6-3,NA,TRBJ1-5,15,NA,CASSYLGPSNQPQHF,TGTGCCAGCAGTTACCTGGGTCCTAGCAATCAGCCCCAGCATTTT
TRBV6-5,NA,TRBJ2-7,15,TRBD1,CASTNLGDRDYEQYF,TGTGCCAGCACCAACTTGGGGGACAGGGACTACGAGCAGTACTTC
TRBV11-2,NA,TRBJ2-5,14,NA,CASSLDASKETQYF,TGTGCCAGCAGCTTAGATGCTAGCAAAGAGACCCAGTACTTC
TRBV19,NA,TRBJ1-4,15,NA,CASSTAKGANEKLFF,TGTGCCAGTAGTACCGCCAAAGGGGCTAATGAAAAACTGTTTTTT
TRBV19,NA,TRBJ1-6,12,NA,CASSRFNSPLHF,TGTGCCAGTAGCCGTTTCAATTCACCCCTCCACTTT
TRBV3-1/TRBV3-2,NA,TRBJ1-3,13,NA,CASSQDRGNTIYF,TGTGCCAGCAGCCAAGATCGGGGAAACACCATATATTTT
TRBV5-1,NA,TRBJ2-5,13,NA,CASSLDVQETQYF,TGCGCCAGCAGCTTGGATGTCCAAGAGACCCAGTACTTC
TRBV28,NA,TRBJ1-2,13,NA,CASRTGPRYGYTF,TGTGCCAGCAGGACAGGTCCCCGTTATGGCTACACCTTC
TRBV3-1/TRBV3-2,NA,TRBJ1-1,13,NA,CASSRRGSDEAFF,TGTGCCAGCAGCCGCAGGGGTTCTGATGAAGCTTTCTTT
TRBV6-5,NA,TRBJ2-5,14,TRBD1,CASSYPGQQETQYF,TGTGCCAGCAGTTACCCGGGACAGCAAGAGACCCAGTACTTC
TRBV25-1,NA,TRBJ2-1,15,TRBD1,CASSELGQAGHEQFF,TGTGCCAGCAGTGAATTAGGACAGGCTGGCCATGAGCAGTTCTTC
TRBV20-1,NA,TRBJ1-5,14,TRBD1,CSASPGTGSQPQHF,TGCAGTGCTAGTCCTGGGACAGGGAGTCAGCCCCAGCATTTT
TRBV27,NA,TRBJ1-5,14,TRBD1,CASSPGQGDQPQHF,TGTGCCAGCAGTCCTGGACAGGGTGACCAGCCCCAGCATTTT